Following are 29 T cell receptor beta chains from one sample sequenced in a study of CD8+ T cells in alopecia areata. RNA was extracted and reverse transcribed into cDNA as the sequencing template. Assay: immunoSEQ multiplex PCR; the TCRdb copy retains only in-frame clones and omits some. The repertoire consists of approximately 140,000 clones, with approximately 45% occurring once and the leading ten covering about 6.4%. The sequencing input was CD4+ T cells sorted from blood. Receptor source: a human donor with alopecia areata.

The chain joins TRBV28 to TRBJ2-7; D is perhaps TRBD2 (6 bases). V was shortened by 3 bases and J by 6 bases, with 15 bases between the two germline ends. The CDR3 runs 14 residues. CDR1 is MDHEN, CDR2 SYDVKM, per germline. CDR3 bases: TGTGCCAGCAGTTTTACGGGGGAAGTGGGCGAGCAGTACTTC. As protein: CASSFTGEVGEQYF.

The chain recombines TRBV11-2 with TRBJ2-7; 10 nucleotides align to TRBD2. The V gene's germline CDR1 is SGHAT and CDR2 FQNNGV. There are 16 residues in the CDR3. V was clipped by 2 bases and J by 0 bases; unmatched bases: 4. In DNA form, the CDR3 reads TGTGCCAGCAGCTTACTAGCGGGAGACCCCTCCTACGAGCAGTACTTC. Encoded protein: CASSLLAGDPSYEQYF. Full variable domain (missing parts from reference TRBV11-2 and TRBJ2-7): EAGVAQSPRYKIIEKRQSVAFWCNPISGHATLYWYQQILGQGPKLLIQFQNNGVVDDSQLPKDRFSAERLKGVDSTLKIQPAKLEDSAVYLCASSLLAGDPSYEQYFGPGTRLTVT.

The rearrangement joins TRBV19 to TRBJ2-1; 7 nucleotides match TRBD2. The CDR3 contains 15 residues. Germline CDR1 and CDR2: LNHDA and SQIVND (reference sequence). After removal of 3 bases from V and 4 bases from J, the junction contained 6 bases not matched to a gene. CDR3 residues: CASSISLAVYNEQFF. The CDR3 DNA reads as TGTGCCAGTAGTATTAGTCTAGCGGTTTACAATGAGCAGTTCTTC.

The chain has TRBV29-1 and TRBJ2-1; D could derive from TRBD1 or TRBD2 (5 bases each). The CDR3 covers 13 residues. Between the trimmed V and J ends, which lost 3 bases and 9 bases, there was a span of 15 bases. Looked up from germline, CDR1 is SQVTM and CDR2 is ANQGSEA. The CDR3 bases are TGCAGCGTTGATGCTCCGGGACGGATTGAGCAGTTCTTC. Translation gives CSVDAPGRIEQFF.

The chain is built from TRBV5-1 and TRBJ2-2; 7 bases are shared with TRBD1. The CDR3 length is 15 residues. Germline values: CDR1 SGHRS, CDR2 YFSETQ. The trim removed 5 bases at V and 5 bases at J, leaving 9 bases unmatched. CDR3 DNA sequence: TGCGCCAGCAGGGCCGGGACAGCCAATACCGGGGAGCTGTTTTTT. It translates to CASRAGTANTGELFF.

This CDR3 is CASSQGQNQPQHF. CDR3 coding DNA: TGTGCCAGCAGCCAAGGACAGAATCAGCCCCAGCATTTT. This chain links TRBV7-9 with TRBJ1-5; D is possibly TRBD1 (6 bases). Per the germline V gene, CDR1 is SEHNR and CDR2 is FQNEAQ (reference sequence). The ends were cut back, 5 bases at V and 4 bases at J, with 9 bases in the middle. There are 13 residues in the CDR3.

This clone was counted a few times. The rearrangement uses TRBV2 and TRBJ1-1; D is uncertain. The V and J ends lost 8 bases and 7 bases respectively, with 8 bases between them. The CDR3 runs to 10 residues. Germline values: CDR1 SNHLY, CDR2 FYNNEI. The CDR3 is CASRSGEAFF. The CDR3, as DNA: TGTGCCAGCCGGTCGGGTGAAGCTTTCTTT.

This clone was counted between two and nine times. V usage is TRBV28 and J usage is TRBJ2-6; D is tentatively TRBD1 or TRBD2 (6 bases each). Germline CDR1 and CDR2: MDHEN and SYDVKM. This CDR3 region has 15 residues. V was cut by 5 bases and J by 1 base, with 9 bases left in between. The CDR3 spells CASSGGGSGANVLTF. The CDR3 DNA reads TGTGCCAGCAGTGGAGGGGGTTCTGGGGCCAACGTCCTGACTTTC.

This rearrangement joins TRBV19 to TRBJ2-1, with D possibly being TRBD2 (5 bases). The germline CDR1 and CDR2 sequences are LNHDA and SQIVND (reference sequence). The CDR3 totals 16 residues. The V and J ends lost 5 bases and 0 bases respectively, with 14 bases between them. The CDR3 sequence: CASSLVGISSYNEQFF. The CDR3 DNA reads TGTGCCAGTAGTTTAGTCGGGATTAGCTCCTACAATGAGCAGTTCTTC.

V and J are TRBV6-6 and TRBJ2-7, with 10 bases aligning to TRBD2. Trimming cost V 5 bases and J 5 bases; bases outside gene matches: 9. The CDR3 has 15 amino acids. Germline assignment: CDR1 MNHNY and CDR2 SVGAGI (reference sequence). The chain's CDR3 is CASSPLAGGLDEQYF. For the CDR3, the DNA is TGTGCCAGCAGTCCATTAGCGGGAGGCTTGGACGAGCAGTACTTC.

This clone was seen only a few times. The V and J genes are TRBV7-2 and TRBJ2-1; no definite D call. Per the germline V gene, CDR1 is SGHTA and CDR2 is FQGNSA. Trimming took off 2 bases at V and 7 bases at J, with 6 bases between the two ends. CDR3 length: 12 residues. The CDR3 nucleotides are TGTGCCAGCAGCTTATTTGGGAATGAGCAGTTCTTC. Translation gives CASSLFGNEQFF.

This sequence joins TRBV7-3 and TRBJ2-1; 8 bases line up with TRBD2. Losses at the gene ends were 5 bases for V and 7 bases for J; bases not matched to a gene: 7. CDR1 and CDR2 from the germline V gene are SGHTA and FQGTGA. CDR3 length equals 14 residues. The CDR3 coding sequence is TGTGCCAGCAGCGCCCCAGCGGGAGTAAATGAGCAGTTCTTC. It translates to CASSAPAGVNEQFF.

V gene TRBV29-1 combines with J gene TRBJ1-2, with D perhaps matching TRBD1 (6 bases). Germline-derived CDR1 and CDR2 are SQVTM and ANQGSEA. The CDR3 contains 12 residues. V gave up 6 bases and J gave up 8 bases, with 16 bases separating them. The DNA of the CDR3 is TGCAGCGTAATCAGGGCAGGGGCAGGCTACACCTTC. Its translation: CSVIRAGAGYTF. Full variable domain (rest looked up from reference TRBV29-1 and TRBJ1-2): SAVISQKPSRDICQRGTSLTIQCQVDSQVTMMFWYRQQPGQSLTLIATANQGSEATYESGFVIDKFPISRPNLTFSTLTVSNMSPEDSSIYLCSVIRAGAGYTFGSGTRLTVV.

Only a few counts were recorded for this clone. The chain carries TRBV7-9 and TRBJ2-4; the D call may be TRBD1 or TRBD2 (5 bases each). CDR1 is SEHNR, CDR2 FQNEAQ, per germline (reference sequence). V lost 3 bases and J lost 7, with 22 bases in between. The CDR3 is 17 amino acids. In DNA, the CDR3 is TGTGCCAGCAGCTTGGGACGAATAGGGTCACGATTTAACATTCAGTACTTC. This gives the protein CASSLGRIGSRFNIQYF.

The chain carries TRBV27 and TRBJ1-1, with TRBD1 matching 8 bases. The CDR3 totals 13 residues. The germline gives CDR1 MNHEY, CDR2 SMNVEV (reference sequence). V trimming: 6 bases; J trimming: 0 bases; junction bases outside the gene matches: 0. DNA for the CDR3: TGTGCCAGCAGGGACAGGGTGAACACTGAAGCTTTCTTT. This gives the protein CASRDRVNTEAFF.

This clone was recorded a few times. The chain uses TRBV30 and TRBJ1-1; no clear D. CDR1 and CDR2 (germline): GTSNPN, SVGIG (reference sequence). V dropped 4 bases and J dropped 0 bases, with 9 bases sitting between them. The CDR3 has 13 amino acids. The CDR3 DNA sequence: TGTGCCTGGATGGACGGAGTGAACACTGAAGCTTTCTTT. Translating gives CAWMDGVNTEAFF.

The V and J genes are TRBV29-1 and TRBJ2-5; D unresolved. CDR3 length equals 10 residues. Trimming stripped 1 base from V and 6 bases from J, with 3 bases between. Germline CDR1 is SQVTM and CDR2 is ANQGSEA. CDR3 residues: CSVEVQTQYF. For the CDR3, the DNA is TGCAGCGTTGAAGTACAGACCCAGTACTTC.

This clone was seen more than once but under ten times. The chain is built from TRBV28 and TRBJ2-3; D perhaps matches TRBD1 (5 bases). This CDR3 contains 11 residues. CDR1 and CDR2 (germline): MDHEN, SYDVKM. The ends were cut back, 4 bases at V and 10 bases at J, with 9 bases in the middle. CDR3 bases: TGTGCCAGCAGTTCCAGACAGTCGCAGTATTTT. This gives the protein CASSSRQSQYF.

The chain carries TRBV9 and TRBJ2-5, with 8 bases matching TRBD2. CDR3 length: 14 residues. Germline V gene data show CDR1 as SGDLS and CDR2 as YYNGEE. The V segment lost 4 bases and the J segment 5 bases; nucleotides outside the gene matches: 7. The CDR3 region has the DNA TGTGCCAGCAGCCTATTAGGCGGGAGGGAGACCCAGTACTTC. It encodes CASSLLGGRETQYF.

CDR3 bases: TGTGCCAGCAGCCCCGACGGGGGGATATCCTTATCTGAAGCTTTCTTT. Residues: CASSPDGGISLSEAFF. V is TRBV7-3 and J is TRBJ1-1; D may be TRBD1 (5 bases). Trimming shortened V by 5 bases and J by 6 bases, and 22 bases separated the two germline ends. Per the germline V gene, CDR1 is SGHTA and CDR2 is FQGTGA. The CDR3 is 16 amino acids.

The chain has TRBV27 and TRBJ1-1; a weak D match, TRBD1 (5 bases). The CDR3 totals 16 residues. Per germline, CDR1 MNHEY and CDR2 SMNVEV (reference sequence). Deletions cut 1 base from V and 4 bases from J, with 16 bases between. The CDR3 spells CASSLFSRQSSTEAFF. In nucleotides, the CDR3 is TGTGCCAGCAGTTTATTTTCTCGACAGAGTTCCACTGAAGCTTTCTTT.

The J gene is TRBJ2-2, the V gene TRBV4-1, with 7 bases fitting TRBD1. The V segment lost 3 bases and the J segment 1 base; nucleotides outside the gene matches: 8. Germline lookup yields CDR1 MGHRA and CDR2 YSYEKL. The CDR3 extends over 17 amino acids. The CDR3 nucleotides are TGCGCCAGCAGCCAGGAATGGGGGACAGAGAACACCGGGGAGCTGTTTTTT. Translating it yields CASSQEWGTENTGELFF.

The chain joins TRBV6-1 to TRBJ2-5; TRBD2 matches at 7 bases. Germline trimming cut 4 bases from V and 0 bases from J; bases unmatched to any gene: 5. This CDR3 contains 15 residues. The germline V gene has CDR1 MNHNS and CDR2 SASEGT. The CDR3 DNA reads as TGTGCCAGCAGTGGGGCCGGACTAGACCAAGAGACCCAGTACTTC. As protein: CASSGAGLDQETQYF.

This clone has only a few counts. The rearrangement joins TRBV29-1 to TRBJ2-3; D uncertain. The germline V gene encodes CDR1 SQVTM and CDR2 ANQGSEA. This CDR3 contains 12 residues. V gave up 5 bases and J gave up 10 bases, with 16 bases separating them. CDR3 nucleotides: TGCAGCGTTCTGCCGCCCCGGCGCGCGCAGTATTTT. It encodes CSVLPPRRAQYF.

This chain connects TRBV28 to TRBJ2-1, with 8 nucleotides matching TRBD1. The CDR3 is 17 amino acids. In germline, CDR1 is MDHEN, CDR2 SYDVKM. J gave up 4 bases and V 4 bases, and 12 bases lay outside the gene matches. The CDR3 loop reads CASSSSAGQGAYNEQFF. The CDR3 DNA reads as TGTGCCAGCAGTTCGAGCGCCGGGCAGGGGGCTTACAATGAGCAGTTCTTC.

As DNA, the CDR3 is TGTGCCAGCAGCAGAGTCGACACAAAAAACATTCAGTACTTC. Its protein is CASSRVDTKNIQYF. V and J are TRBV7-2 and TRBJ2-4; no clear D gene. V lost 5 bases and J 4 bases, leaving 12 bases between the germline ends. CDR3 length: 14 residues. Germline CDR1 reads SGHTA; CDR2 reads FQGNSA.

V gene TRBV28 combines with J gene TRBJ1-2, with TRBD1 as a possible D gene (5 bases). CDR3 size: 13 residues. Looked up from germline, CDR1 is MDHEN and CDR2 is SYDVKM. The V end lost 5 bases, the J end lost 3 bases, and 10 bases lay between the germline ends. DNA for the CDR3: TGTGCCAGCAGTGCAGGGACCCACTATGGCTACACCTTC. Encoded protein: CASSAGTHYGYTF.

The chain combines TRBV30 with TRBJ2-6; the D gene is possibly TRBD1 (5 bases). Trimming pared 4 bases from V and 4 bases from J, leaving 17 bases between. Germline V gene lookup returns CDR1 GTSNPN and CDR2 SVGIG (reference sequence). This CDR3 comprises 16 residues. The CDR3 loop is CAWNNFRALGANVLTF. The CDR3 DNA reads TGTGCCTGGAACAATTTCAGGGCCCTCGGGGCCAACGTCCTGACTTTC.

This clone was recorded a few times. The chain has TRBV29-1 and TRBJ2-3; 10 bases are a match to TRBD1. V lost 6 bases, J lost 3 bases, and 6 bases stayed unmatched. CDR3 size: 14 residues. Germline values: CDR1 SQVTM, CDR2 ANQGSEA. The CDR3 DNA sequence: TGCAGCGTGGCGGGACAGGGGCCGACAGATACGCAGTATTTT. It yields the protein CSVAGQGPTDTQYF.